The text below deals with one T cell receptor beta chain. These data are taken from a study of technical replicates of blood from a few donors. TCRdb keeps only in-frame clones here, not all; method: immunoSEQ multiplex PCR. The sample shows 40,000 to 60,000 clones, approximately 86% of them seen only once. The CDR3 has 15 residues. The V gene's germline CDR1 is SGHDT and CDR2 YYEEEE. V lost 6 bases and J lost 0, with 13 bases in between. The sample comprised PBMCs. This clonotype was sampled from a human donor in good health. Some clones in this sample may be carry-over from other donors' samples. The chain is built from TRBV5-6 and TRBJ2-1; D is undetermined. This CDR3 reads CASTPGLSSYNEQFF. DNA for the CDR3: TGTGCCAGCACCCCTGGGCTGAGCTCCTACAATGAGCAGTTCTTC.